Listed below are T cell receptor beta chains from one sample, sequenced in a study of blood T cell repertoires in COVID-19. Clones were read by immunoSEQ multiplex PCR, and TCRdb kept only the in-frame ones, dropping some. Of 100,000 to 150,000 clones listed, about 89% are singletons. The sequenced sample consisted of peripheral blood. These receptor sequences come from a woman between 70 and 85 years old with COVID-19, enrolled during active disease. CDR3s include the opening cysteine and the closing phenylalanine or tryptophan. The order of the fields is J gene, D gene, V gene, CDR3 protein. The D gene is left open where the match is weak.

TRBJ2-2	TRBD1	TRBV6-1	CASSELLTGGKYTGELFF
TRBJ1-2	NA	TRBV7-3	CASSQGQGVGGYTF
TRBJ2-3	NA	TRBV4-1	CASSHRYTSTDTQYF
TRBJ2-7	NA	TRBV28	CASSRSGLLYPYEQYF
TRBJ1-1	TRBD1	TRBV19	CASSKAGQGRGEAFF
TRBJ2-7	TRBD1	TRBV28	CASTRQGRSSYEQYF
TRBJ1-3	TRBD1	TRBV9	CASSAPGTGSGNTIYF
TRBJ1-5	NA	TRBV6-6	CASSYSIRQPQHF
TRBJ1-1	NA	TRBV7-3	CASSPRPGTEAFF
TRBJ1-1	TRBD1	TRBV7-8	CASSLDDRGTEAFF
TRBJ2-2	TRBD2	TRBV4-1	CASSQDQPGGLIGELFF
TRBJ1-1	NA	TRBV7-7	CASSRDRNTEAFF
TRBJ1-1	TRBD1	TRBV11-1	CASSLGPRQGYTEAFF
TRBJ1-6	NA	TRBV5-1	CASSLREGGNSPLHF
TRBJ1-2	NA	TRBV29-1	CSAVSQGLDFYGYTF
TRBJ1-1	NA	TRBV28	CASSWRGQLMNTEAFF
TRBJ2-7	NA	TRBV19	CASSISRDEQYF
TRBJ2-5	TRBD1	TRBV7-7	CASSIGDRGEETQYF
TRBJ1-3	TRBD1	TRBV10-3	CAIQTGSGNTIYF
TRBJ1-1	TRBD1	TRBV27	CASSPVDRGHHRLEAFF
TRBJ1-6	NA	TRBV27	CASSWGGFGYNSPLHF
TRBJ1-2	TRBD1	TRBV30	CAWSPIGQGGYYGYTF
TRBJ2-5	TRBD2	TRBV28	CASRGAGLAVETQYF
TRBJ1-2	TRBD1	TRBV7-8	CASSPAPGQGARYGYTF
TRBJ1-6	TRBD1	TRBV3-1/TRBV3-2	CAAGTGKNSPLHF
TRBJ2-5	NA	TRBV5-1	CASSLRQSGETQYF
TRBJ2-7	TRBD1	TRBV13	CASSLNRGLSIEQYF
TRBJ1-1	TRBD1	TRBV3-1/TRBV3-2	CASTPTDRDTEAFF
TRBJ2-5	NA	TRBV20-1	CSATFQETQYF
TRBJ2-5	NA	TRBV6-1	CASSEETGISGETQYF
TRBJ1-4	TRBD1	TRBV28	CATYQGGSNEKLFF
TRBJ2-1	TRBD2	TRBV5-1	CASRASGRNEQFF
TRBJ1-5	TRBD1	TRBV30	CAWSLPGTGDQPQHF
TRBJ1-4	TRBD1	TRBV9	CASSPDRAGTNEKLFF
TRBJ2-1	TRBD2	TRBV6-6	CASSYSGGGGTEQFF
TRBJ2-1	TRBD2	TRBV10-3	CAIREAGGPVDEQFF
TRBJ1-5	TRBD1	TRBV7-8	CASSDRDRGSFQPQHF
TRBJ1-6	TRBD1	TRBV5-4	CASSVWTGLYNSPLHF
TRBJ1-5	NA	TRBV5-1	CASSLFGDSNQPQHF
TRBJ1-2	TRBD1	TRBV12-3/TRBV12-4	CASRGDRGGYTF
TRBJ2-1	TRBD2	TRBV19	CASSTTSGEDVGNEQFF
TRBJ1-6	NA	TRBV30	CAWRDWTANSPLHF
TRBJ2-1	TRBD1	TRBV2	CASTGTGSFGEQFF
TRBJ1-6	TRBD1	TRBV7-2	CASSFFGQVVNSPLHF
TRBJ1-1	NA	TRBV29-1	CSARRAGGSTEAFF
TRBJ2-1	NA	TRBV7-9	CASSNNRDANEQFF
TRBJ2-7	NA	TRBV6-2/TRBV6-3	CASSLRDIYEQYF
TRBJ1-2	NA	TRBV20-1	CSASTSQGTGYTF
TRBJ1-1	TRBD1	TRBV5-4	CASSLDRLGEAFF
TRBJ1-5	NA	TRBV6-5	CASSYSGGGQPQHF
TRBJ2-7	TRBD2	TRBV3-1/TRBV3-2	CAVSNRGGRTEQYF
TRBJ1-5	NA	TRBV7-8	CASSLTGSSNQPQHF
TRBJ2-5	TRBD2	TRBV7-8	CASSLTTSGGSYQETQYF
TRBJ2-5	TRBD2	TRBV19	CASSIRAGTSRETQYF
TRBJ1-1	TRBD1	TRBV10-3	CAISESRPGTGMNTEAFF
TRBJ1-2	TRBD1	TRBV7-8	CASSLEIGQGGGYTF